The 30 T cell receptor beta chains listed next were all sequenced from one sample in a study of immune evolution from preneoplasia to lung adenocarcinoma. Sequencing was performed with immunoSEQ multiplex PCR; in TCRdb, only in-frame clones are kept and a portion is missing. The sample shows around 41,000 clones, 70% to 80% of them seen only once. The sample comprised FFPE invasive lung adenocarcinoma tissue. The receptors originated from a person between 60 and 69 years old with lung adenocarcinoma.

This chain joins TRBV28 and TRBJ2-1; D may be TRBD2 (5 bases). The CDR3 has 15 amino acids. CDR1 is MDHEN and CDR2 is SYDVKM in the germline V gene. The V and J ends lost 5 bases and 9 bases respectively, with 20 bases between them. The CDR3, as DNA: TGTGCCAGCAGTACCCCCACTCGGAGGCCGGTTGAGCAGTTCTTC. Its protein is CASSTPTRRPVEQFF.

This sequence joins TRBV4-1 and TRBJ2-7, with D possibly TRBD2 on 6 matching bases. The V end was cut by 7 bases, the J end by 0 bases, with 16 bases between. Germline CDR1 MGHRA, CDR2 YSYEKL. The length of the CDR3 is 15 residues. Here the CDR3 DNA reads TGCGCCAGCACCAGGGAGGCCTTCGGCTCCTACGAGCAGTACTTC. Protein sequence: CASTREAFGSYEQYF.

The chain employs TRBV23-1 and TRBJ2-6, with D possibly TRBD1 on 6 matching bases. TRBV23-1 is an open reading frame, and its role is uncertain. The CDR3 is made up of 20 amino acids. V dropped 0 bases and J dropped 2 bases, with 20 bases sitting between them. As DNA, the CDR3 is TGCGCCAGCAGTCAATCAACGGGACAAGCGCCGTGGGCTGGGGCCAACGTCCTGACTTTC. Translating gives CASSQSTGQAPWAGANVLTF.

The chain recombines TRBV7-2 with TRBJ2-7; 9 bases align to TRBD2. The CDR3 runs 15 residues. V shed 2 bases, J shed 3 bases, and the junction held 5 bases outside the gene matches. Germline V gene sequence: CDR1 SGHTA, CDR2 FQGNSA. CDR3 in amino acids: CASSLMAGGNYEQYF. For the CDR3, the DNA is TGTGCCAGCAGCTTAATGGCGGGAGGGAACTACGAGCAGTACTTC.

The chain combines TRBV4-1 with TRBJ1-1; D gene uncertain. The CDR3 covers 16 residues. Germline V CDR1 and CDR2: MGHRA, YSYEKL. V lost 4 bases and J lost 4, with 19 bases in between. The CDR3 DNA reads as TGCGCCAGCAGCCCGGCGGCGGGAAGTCGCGGCACTGAAGCTTTCTTT. Amino acids: CASSPAAGSRGTEAFF.

This chain joins TRBV19 and TRBJ2-7; D is unresolved. With 3 bases removed from V and 6 bases from J, the gap between germline ends came to 15 bases. This CDR3 is 14 amino acids long. The V gene's germline CDR1 is LNHDA and CDR2 SQIVND (reference sequence). The CDR3 DNA is TGTGCCAGTAGTATCGGCTACGACTCGTCCGAGCAGTACTTC. Its translation: CASSIGYDSSEQYF.

The V call is TRBV11-2, the J call TRBJ2-1, with 9 bases that match TRBD2. Germline assignment: CDR1 SGHAT and CDR2 FQNNGV. The CDR3 is made up of 16 amino acids. V was clipped by 2 bases and J by 6 bases; unmatched bases: 8. CDR3 DNA: TGTGCCAGCAGCTTATTAGCGGGAGTAGTAGGCAATGAGCAGTTCTTC. Translating it yields CASSLLAGVVGNEQFF.

This sequence joins TRBV11-2 and TRBJ1-4, with D tentatively TRBD1 (6 bases). V lost 4 bases, J lost 7 bases, and 13 bases lay in between. CDR3 length: 14 amino acids. Looked up from germline, CDR1 is SGHAT and CDR2 is FQNNGV. CDR3 sequence reads: CASSSQGSSEKLFF. CDR3 nucleotide sequence: TGTGCCAGCAGCTCCCAGGGGTCAAGTGAAAAACTGTTTTTT. Complete variable domain (other parts from reference TRBV11-2 and TRBJ1-4): EAGVAQSPRYKIIEKRQSVAFWCNPISGHATLYWYQQILGQGPKLLIQFQNNGVVDDSQLPKDRFSAERLKGVDSTLKIQPAKLEDSAVYLCASSSQGSSEKLFFGSGTQLSVL.

V usage is TRBV5-4 and J usage is TRBJ2-2; D perhaps matches TRBD2 (6 bases). CDR3 length: 15 amino acids. Germline V lookup: CDR1 SGHNT, CDR2 YYREEE (reference sequence). The V end lost 2 bases, the J end lost 0 bases, and 8 bases lay between the germline ends. The CDR3 bases are TGTGCCAGCAGCTTCCCGGGGGCGAACACCGGGGAGCTGTTTTTT. Translation gives CASSFPGANTGELFF.

The count of this clone is one. This sequence joins TRBV30 and TRBJ2-7; D not certain. The V gene lost 3 bases and the J gene lost 7 bases, with 19 bases spanning the gap. In germline, CDR1 is GTSNPN, CDR2 SVGIG (reference sequence). The CDR3 totals 14 residues. For the CDR3, the DNA is TGTGCCTGGAGCCCCGGGCCCCCCTCCGTTGAGCAGTACTTC. It codes for CAWSPGPPSVEQYF.

The gene calls are TRBV18 and TRBJ1-4; D gene uncertain. V was clipped by 2 bases and J by 3 bases, with 13 bases between them. Per germline, CDR1 KGHSH and CDR2 LQKENI. The CDR3 consists of 16 residues. The CDR3 protein is CASSPNPEGSNEKLFF. The CDR3 DNA reads as TGTGCCAGCTCACCAAACCCGGAAGGTTCTAATGAAAAACTGTTTTTT.

The rearrangement uses TRBV25-1 and TRBJ2-1; 9 nucleotides match TRBD2. Germline V gene sequence: CDR1 MGHDK, CDR2 SYGVNS. CDR3 length: 17 residues. Unmatched junction bases numbered 14, after V lost 11 bases and J lost 0 bases. CDR3 in DNA: TGTGCCGTACAACTGACTAGCGGAGGACGCTCCTACAATGAGCAGTTCTTC. It translates to CAVQLTSGGRSYNEQFF.

About this clone: Other DNA sequences within the sample encode an identical CDR3. The gene calls are TRBV5-1 and TRBJ2-3; 7 bases are a match to TRBD2. V trimming: 0 bases; J trimming: 1 base; junction bases outside the gene matches: 2. The germline V gene encodes CDR1 SGHRS and CDR2 YFSETQ. This CDR3 is built from 15 residues. Here the CDR3 DNA reads TGCGCCAGCAGCTTGGAGGGAGGGGGCACAGATACGCAGTATTTT. This codes for CASSLEGGGTDTQYF.

The chain joins TRBV5-5 to TRBJ1-4, with 8 bases fitting TRBD1. J was trimmed by 0 bases and V by 1 base; bases with no gene match: 5. The CDR3 has 17 amino acids. Germline assignment: CDR1 SGHKS and CDR2 YYEKEE (reference sequence). The CDR3 loop reads CASSLRQGAATNEKLFF. CDR3 sequence (DNA): TGTGCCAGCAGCTTGAGGCAGGGGGCTGCAACTAATGAAAAACTGTTTTTT.

The rearrangement uses TRBV7-6 and TRBJ1-3; D gene ambiguous. Germline lookup yields CDR1 SGHVS and CDR2 FNYEAQ. V was shortened by 5 bases and J by 0 bases, with 14 bases between the two germline ends. The CDR3 runs to 16 residues. The CDR3, as DNA: TGTGCCAGCAGCCCCCGACCAGGAGGCTCTGGAAACACCATATATTTT. The encoded protein is CASSPRPGGSGNTIYF. The complete variable domain, with remaining parts taken from reference TRBV7-6 and TRBJ1-3, reads GAGVSQSPRYKVTKRGQDVALRCDPISGHVSLYWYRQALGQGPEFLTYFNYEAQQDKSGLPNDRFSAERPEGSISTLTIQRTEQRDSAMYRCASSPRPGGSGNTIYFGEGSWLTVV.

The chain has TRBV7-6 and TRBJ2-7; D may be TRBD2 (6 bases). With 1 base removed from V and 11 bases from J, the gap between germline ends came to 18 bases. CDR3 size: 14 residues. The germline V gene has CDR1 SGHVS and CDR2 FNYEAQ. The CDR3 is CASSLGPGTFGKYF. In nucleotides, the CDR3 is TGTGCCAGCAGCTTAGGACCGGGGACTTTCGGGAAGTACTTC.

The chain carries TRBV10-1 and TRBJ2-1, with D uncertain. The germline V and J ends were trimmed by 4 bases and 9 bases, with 13 bases remaining between them. In germline, CDR1 is WNHNN, CDR2 SYGVQD (reference sequence). This CDR3 has 13 amino acids. The CDR3 DNA follows: TGCGCCAGCAGTGTCGTCTCCGGTGGTGAGCAGTTCTTC. The encoded protein is CASSVVSGGEQFF.

The chain combines TRBV7-9 with TRBJ2-2; TRBD2 agrees at 9 bases. The V gene end was trimmed by 1 base and the J gene end by 5 bases; junction bases not matched to a gene: 2. The CDR3 consists of 15 residues. Per germline, CDR1 SEHNR and CDR2 FQNEAQ (reference sequence). In nucleotides, the CDR3 is TGTGCCAGCAGCTTAGATAGCGGGAGTACCGGGGAGCTGTTTTTT. It encodes CASSLDSGSTGELFF.

This clone qualifies as medium-sized. J is TRBJ2-7 and V is TRBV2; weak D call: TRBD1 (6 bases). There are 14 residues in the CDR3. Per the germline V gene, CDR1 is SNHLY and CDR2 is FYNNEI. V lost 2 bases, J lost 1 base, and 9 bases lay in between. CDR3 residues: CASSEPRGSYEQYF. The CDR3 nucleotides read TGTGCCAGCAGTGAACCCAGGGGATCCTACGAGCAGTACTTC.

The sample holds one count of this clone. The same CDR3 is also encoded by other DNA sequences in this sample. This chain uses TRBV28 with TRBJ2-3; TRBD1 matches at 7 bases. The CDR3 covers 16 residues. J lost 3 bases, V lost 6 bases, and 12 bases had no gene match. CDR1 is MDHEN and CDR2 is SYDVKM in the germline V gene. The CDR3 DNA is TGTGCCAGCAGCTCCCCCCAGGGGGTTGGGACAGATACGCAGTATTTT. As protein: CASSSPQGVGTDTQYF.

The CDR3: CASSSGTSGKADTQYF. The CDR3 nucleotides are TGTGCCAGCAGCTCCGGGACTAGCGGGAAGGCAGATACGCAGTATTTT. The chain employs TRBV11-2 and TRBJ2-3; 13 nucleotides line up with TRBD2. Germline loops: CDR1 SGHAT, CDR2 FQNNGV. The CDR3 consists of 16 residues. J was trimmed by 4 bases and V by 4 bases; bases with no gene match: 5.

In its sample, this clone was seen a few times. This sample includes further DNA sequences coding for the same CDR3. The chain recombines TRBV5-1 with TRBJ1-1; 7 positions agree with TRBD1. Trimming removed 3 bases from V and 0 bases from J; junction bases left unmatched: 5. Per the germline V gene, CDR1 is SGHRS and CDR2 is YFSETQ. The CDR3 consists of 15 residues. The CDR3 DNA reads TGCGCCAGCAGCTCTGTACAGGGGTTGAACACTGAAGCTTTCTTT. It yields the protein CASSSVQGLNTEAFF.

The chain joins TRBV7-9 to TRBJ1-1; 9 bases are shared with TRBD1. This CDR3 region has 15 residues. CDR1 is SEHNR, CDR2 FQNEAQ, per germline (reference sequence). V lost 1 base, J lost 1 base, and 1 base stayed unmatched. The CDR3 sequence is CASSLGGQGNTEAFF. The CDR3 DNA sequence: TGTGCCAGCAGCTTAGGGGGACAGGGGAACACTGAAGCTTTCTTT.

This clone appeared a single time. This rearrangement joins TRBV5-1 to TRBJ2-1, with a possible D match to TRBD1 (5 bases). Trimming took 6 bases from V and 8 from J, leaving 15 bases between them. The CDR3 extends over 13 amino acids. Per the germline V gene, CDR1 is SGHRS and CDR2 is YFSETQ. CDR3 amino acids: CASTLVQGHEQFF. As DNA, the CDR3 is TGCGCCAGCACCCTTGTGCAGGGCCATGAGCAGTTCTTC.

The J gene is TRBJ2-3, the V gene TRBV27; D ambiguous. This CDR3 contains 12 residues. The germline V gene has CDR1 MNHEY and CDR2 SMNVEV (reference sequence). Trimming removed 7 bases from V and 6 bases from J, with 11 bases in between. The CDR3 loop reads CASTSLGDTQYF. CDR3 in DNA: TGTGCCAGCACGTCTCTCGGGGATACGCAGTATTTT.

This clone was counted a few times. The chain links TRBV7-2 to TRBJ2-1; TRBD2 is a possible D gene (6 bases). The germline gives CDR1 SGHTA, CDR2 FQGNSA. The length of the CDR3 is 15 residues. V was cut by 6 bases and J by 1 base, with 13 bases left in between. The CDR3 sequence: CASRITGTSYNEQFF. CDR3 bases: TGTGCCAGCAGGATTACCGGGACTTCCTACAATGAGCAGTTCTTC.

V gene TRBV28 combines with J gene TRBJ1-2; the match to TRBD1 covers 9 bases. The CDR3 covers 15 residues. CDR1 MDHEN and CDR2 SYDVKM come from the germline V gene. V dropped 4 bases and J dropped 8; count of bases not matched to a gene: 11. CDR3 in DNA: TGTGCCAGCAGTTCCCCCGGGGGACAGGGTTGGGGCTACACCTTC. Amino acid sequence: CASSSPGGQGWGYTF.

This clone was picked up one time. V is TRBV7-3 and J is TRBJ2-7; D may be TRBD1 (5 bases). Germline CDR1 reads SGHTA; CDR2 reads FQGTGA. The CDR3 is made up of 13 amino acids. The V end lost 5 bases, the J end lost 6 bases, and 14 bases lay between the germline ends. The CDR3 DNA follows: TGTGCCAGCAGCGAAAACCCAGGGCCCGAGCAGTACTTC. As protein: CASSENPGPEQYF.

The chain couples TRBV5-8 to TRBJ2-1; 9 bases align to TRBD1. The CDR3 loop spans 15 amino acids. Losses at the gene ends were 4 bases for V and 8 bases for J; bases not matched to a gene: 10. The germline V gene encodes CDR1 SGHTS and CDR2 YDEGEE. The CDR3 DNA is TGTGCCAGCAGCCCGGGGACAGGGCGCAGGGATGAGCAGTTCTTC. It yields the protein CASSPGTGRRDEQFF.

The rearrangement joins TRBV11-3 to TRBJ1-2; D call uncertain. Looked up from germline, CDR1 is SGHNT and CDR2 is YENEEA. Trimming removed 1 base from V and 0 bases from J, with 9 bases in between. The CDR3 is made up of 15 amino acids. This chain's CDR3 is CASSLGTVANYGYTF. The CDR3 DNA follows: TGTGCCAGCAGCTTAGGGACGGTCGCTAACTATGGCTACACCTTC. Full variable domain (rest looked up from reference TRBV11-3 and TRBJ1-2): EAGVVQSPRYKIIEKKQPVAFWCNPISGHNTLYWYLQNLGQGPELLIRYENEEAVDDSQLPKDRFSAERLKGVDSTLKIQPAELGDSAVYLCASSLGTVANYGYTFGSGTRLTVV.